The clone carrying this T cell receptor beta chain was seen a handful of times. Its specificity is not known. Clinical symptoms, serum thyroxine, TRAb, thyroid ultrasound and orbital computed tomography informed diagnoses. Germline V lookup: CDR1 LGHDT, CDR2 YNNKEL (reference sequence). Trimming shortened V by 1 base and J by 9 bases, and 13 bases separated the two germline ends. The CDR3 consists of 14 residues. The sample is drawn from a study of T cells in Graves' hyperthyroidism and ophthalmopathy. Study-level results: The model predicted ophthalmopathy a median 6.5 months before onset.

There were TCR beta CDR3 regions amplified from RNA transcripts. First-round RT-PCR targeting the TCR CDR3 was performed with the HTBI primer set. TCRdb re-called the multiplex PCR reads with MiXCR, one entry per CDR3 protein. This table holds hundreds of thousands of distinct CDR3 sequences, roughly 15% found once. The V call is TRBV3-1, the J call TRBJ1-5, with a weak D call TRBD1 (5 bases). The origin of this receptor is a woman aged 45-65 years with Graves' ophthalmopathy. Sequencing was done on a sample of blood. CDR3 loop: CASSQGPGGVPQHF. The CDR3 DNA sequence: TGTGCCAGCAGCCAAGGGCCTGGGGGGGTGCCCCAGCATTTT.